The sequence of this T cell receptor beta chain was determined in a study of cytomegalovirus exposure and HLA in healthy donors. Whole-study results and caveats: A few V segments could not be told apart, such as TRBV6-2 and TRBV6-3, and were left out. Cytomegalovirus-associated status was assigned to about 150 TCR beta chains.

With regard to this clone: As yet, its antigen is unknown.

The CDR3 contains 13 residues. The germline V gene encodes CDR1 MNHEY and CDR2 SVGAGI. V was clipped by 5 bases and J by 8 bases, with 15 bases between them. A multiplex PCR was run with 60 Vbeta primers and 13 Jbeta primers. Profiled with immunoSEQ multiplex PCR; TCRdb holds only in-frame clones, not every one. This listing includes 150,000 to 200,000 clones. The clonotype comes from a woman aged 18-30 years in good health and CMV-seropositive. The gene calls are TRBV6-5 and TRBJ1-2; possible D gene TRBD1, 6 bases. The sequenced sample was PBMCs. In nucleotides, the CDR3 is TGTGCCAGCAGTCTTCGGGGGGCGAGGGGCTACACCTTC. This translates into CASSLRGARGYTF.